The T cell receptor (beta chain) described here comes from a study of blood T cell repertoires in COVID-19. Study overall: There were acute and convalescent COVID-19 samples, and they came from the United States, Italy and Spain. In each case, the material was cDNA or gDNA derived from T cells, B-cell-depleted T cells, or PBMCs.

In the source study's methods: Counts of nucleated cells, estimated from reference gene primer amplification, were obtained. The assay was immunoSEQ multiplex PCR, and TCRdb's table has in-frame clones only and misses some. That table gives V, J and clone size, and the DNA gave D and trimming. Of nearly 70,000 clones listed, around 84% are singletons. This CDR3 is built from 13 residues. The junction had 6 bases not matched to a gene; V was cut back by 9 bases and J by 5 bases. Germline V lookup: CDR1 SNHLY, CDR2 FYNNEI. The chain recombines TRBV2 with TRBJ2-3, with 9 bases fitting TRBD2. The material sequenced was peripheral blood. This receptor was taken from an elderly woman with acute or convalescent COVID-19. CDR3 DNA sequence: TGTGCCAGTTTGCGGGGGGGAGGAGATACGCAGTATTTT. Translating it yields CASLRGGGDTQYF.